This is a list of T cell receptor beta chains from one sample in a study of cytomegalovirus exposure and HLA in healthy donors. Libraries were prepared by immunoSEQ multiplex PCR; TCRdb keeps only in-frame clonotypes and omits some of them. In the table there are around 140,000 clones, 78% of which are singletons. What was sequenced was PBMCs. These receptors came from a woman aged 18-29 years in good health and CMV-seropositive. Each CDR3 is given with its conserved first and last residue. D genes are given only for firm matches. Only part of the rows carry a size: once, few, many, or a class if the clone is expanded.

cdr3_aa	d_call	j_call	clone_size	v_call
CASTWGGARTNEKLFF	NA	TRBJ1-4	NA	TRBV5-5
CASSKAGEAYNEQFF	TRBD2	TRBJ2-1	NA	TRBV6-5
CASSLDRGRSNQPQHF	TRBD1	TRBJ1-5	NA	TRBV19
CASSEALPGGWVNTEAFF	TRBD1	TRBJ1-1	NA	TRBV6-1
CASSPNPSGIGELFF	TRBD2	TRBJ2-2	NA	TRBV9
CASSPRGGTYEQYF	NA	TRBJ2-7	NA	TRBV6-5
CASSLGGRGRNSPLHF	NA	TRBJ1-6	few	TRBV5-1
CASSLEERDSSYNSPLHF	TRBD1	TRBJ1-6	NA	TRBV7-8
CASSLAGSTDTQYF	TRBD2	TRBJ2-3	once	TRBV5-1
CASSYSGGKADTQYF	NA	TRBJ2-3	NA	TRBV6-5
CASSDGLAGGRNSPLHF	NA	TRBJ1-6	NA	TRBV11-2
CASSVPPGQAQHF	TRBD1	TRBJ1-5	few	TRBV19
CASSKGLAAAYEQYF	TRBD2	TRBJ2-7	NA	TRBV9
CASSSRPGTGVDGEQFF	TRBD1	TRBJ2-1	NA	TRBV11-2
CASSQTGYYGYTF	NA	TRBJ1-2	NA	TRBV6-5
CASSHKTQSQPQHF	NA	TRBJ1-5	NA	TRBV5-8
CASSWGGLNTEAFF	NA	TRBJ1-1	NA	TRBV7-9
CASSTTGGTGEQFF	TRBD1	TRBJ2-1	once	TRBV7-9
CASSQSTYSSYNEQFF	NA	TRBJ2-1	NA	TRBV16
CASDDRLNTEAFF	NA	TRBJ1-1	NA	TRBV19
CASSPRGQVVADTQYF	TRBD1	TRBJ2-3	once	TRBV18
CASSVAGGTYQETQYF	TRBD2	TRBJ2-5	NA	TRBV9
CASSFDLVSTEAFF	NA	TRBJ1-1	NA	TRBV28
CASSVTSGTGELFF	TRBD2	TRBJ2-2	NA	TRBV9
CSGGGPGETQYF	NA	TRBJ2-5	NA	TRBV29-1
CASSPGVSAYNEQFF	NA	TRBJ2-1	NA	TRBV7-9
CSVLVGGNEQFF	TRBD2	TRBJ2-1	NA	TRBV29-1
CASSIGQSGPDTQYF	NA	TRBJ2-3	NA	TRBV19
CASSSRLGQAGETQYF	TRBD1	TRBJ2-5	NA	TRBV28
CASKLRNSPGEPLHF	NA	TRBJ1-6	NA	TRBV5-1
CAISDNWARNTEAFF	NA	TRBJ1-1	NA	TRBV10-3
CASSYSIGGLVMEFF	NA	TRBJ2-1	NA	TRBV6-5
CASSQIGQGYEQYF	TRBD1	TRBJ2-7	NA	TRBV4-1
CASSPDFQGVVYEQYF	TRBD1	TRBJ2-7	NA	TRBV4-1
CASSSPGGVELYTF	NA	TRBJ1-2	NA	TRBV19
CASSQDRQRGNTIYF	NA	TRBJ1-3	NA	TRBV14
CASRADRVLSYEQYF	TRBD1	TRBJ2-7	NA	TRBV6-5
CASRPGTVSSYEQYF	TRBD1	TRBJ2-7	NA	TRBV6-5
CAISEGQGYQPQHF	TRBD1	TRBJ1-5	NA	TRBV10-3
CASEPDRWTSGGQETQYF	TRBD2	TRBJ2-5	NA	TRBV12-5
CASSQGLSSYEQYF	TRBD2	TRBJ2-7	NA	TRBV2
CASLSTGETKNIQYF	NA	TRBJ2-4	once	TRBV6-6
CASSSSGGHYNEQFF	TRBD2	TRBJ2-1	few	TRBV27
CASRRGGTYEQYF	NA	TRBJ2-7	NA	TRBV6-1